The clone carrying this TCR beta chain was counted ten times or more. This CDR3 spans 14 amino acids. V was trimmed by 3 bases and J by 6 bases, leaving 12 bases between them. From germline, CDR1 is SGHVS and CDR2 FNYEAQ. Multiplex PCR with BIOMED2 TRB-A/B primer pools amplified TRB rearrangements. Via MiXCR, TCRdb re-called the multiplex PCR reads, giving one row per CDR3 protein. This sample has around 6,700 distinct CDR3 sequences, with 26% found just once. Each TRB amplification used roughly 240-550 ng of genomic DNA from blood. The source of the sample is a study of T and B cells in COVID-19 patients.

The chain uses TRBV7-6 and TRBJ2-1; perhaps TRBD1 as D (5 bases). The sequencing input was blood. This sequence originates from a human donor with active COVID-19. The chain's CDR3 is CASSLDTRGNEQFF. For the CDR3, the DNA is TGTGCCAGCAGCTTGGACACCCGCGGCAATGAGCAGTTCTTC.